Listed below are T cell receptor beta chains from one sample, sequenced in a study of T cells after yellow fever vaccination. One entry per CDR3 protein, called by TCRdb with MiXCR from the 5' RACE reads. The sample has approximately 260,000 distinct CDR3 sequences; over 10% are singletons. Sequencing used CD4+ T cells sorted from PBMCs, obtained 45 days after the yellow fever booster vaccination. The receptors derive from a young man who received the YFV17D yellow fever vaccine. The conserved cysteine and the conserved F or W are not part of the CDR3 here.

V	CDR3
TRBV4-3	ASSQERFGANVLT
TRBV28	ASRPPGRDNEQF
TRBV20-1	SAASPLGYDEQF
TRBV19	ASGLAGKTVKQY
TRBV11-3	ASSRAGQGARELF
TRBV20-1	SAWGEGDYEQY
TRBV5-1	ASSLAAGGGDTQY
TRBV10-3	AIRLAENNEQF
TRBV20-1	SARAPQSSYEQY
TRBV30	AWSQGVSTEAF